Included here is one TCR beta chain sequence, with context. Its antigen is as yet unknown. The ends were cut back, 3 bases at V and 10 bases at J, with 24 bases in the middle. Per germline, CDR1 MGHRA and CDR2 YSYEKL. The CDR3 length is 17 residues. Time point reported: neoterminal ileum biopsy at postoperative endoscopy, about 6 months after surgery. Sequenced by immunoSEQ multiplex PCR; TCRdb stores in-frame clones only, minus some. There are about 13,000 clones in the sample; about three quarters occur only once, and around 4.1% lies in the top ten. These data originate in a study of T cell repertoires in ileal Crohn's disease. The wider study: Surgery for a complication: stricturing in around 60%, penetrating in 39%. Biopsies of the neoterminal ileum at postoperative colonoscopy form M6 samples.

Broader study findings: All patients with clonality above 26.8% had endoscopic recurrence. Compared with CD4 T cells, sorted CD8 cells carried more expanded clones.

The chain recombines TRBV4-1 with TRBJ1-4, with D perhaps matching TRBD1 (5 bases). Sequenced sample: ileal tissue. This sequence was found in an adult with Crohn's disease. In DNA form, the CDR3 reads TGCGCCAGCAGCCATCCTCTCCCAAGGGGATCGTGGGGAAAACTGTTTTTT. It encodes CASSHPLPRGSWGKLFF.